Given below is one TCR beta chain in context. Its antigen is not known. The sample originates from a study of vaccination effects on CD4 cells after COVID-19. Peptide-pool stimulation followed by sequencing identified expanded antigen-specific CD4+ clonotypes in the ViraFEST assay. The authors isolated CD4+ T cells after around 9 days of culture. Everyone in the study got two shots of either the BNT162b2 or mRNA-1273 vaccine. Half-medium exchanges with IL-2 medium took place on days 3 and 7. The germline V gene has CDR1 KGHSH and CDR2 LQKENI. This CDR3 is built from 16 residues. V lost 5 bases, J lost 4 bases, and 19 bases lay in between. Clones were read by immunoSEQ multiplex PCR, and TCRdb kept only the in-frame ones, dropping some. Here the sample spans about 38,000 clones, around four fifths being singletons.

Sequencing was performed on CD4+ T cells from PBMCs cultured with HCoV-NL63 spike peptides, taken after COVID-19 vaccination. The receptor's source is a human donor who received a COVID-19 vaccine. Some clones in this sample may be carry-over from other donors' samples. This chain uses TRBV18 with TRBJ2-3; tentatively, D is TRBD1 (6 bases). Written as DNA, the CDR3 is TGTGCCAGCTCAACGAGGGAACAGGGTGCGGCAGATACGCAGTATTTT. It codes for CASSTREQGAADTQYF.